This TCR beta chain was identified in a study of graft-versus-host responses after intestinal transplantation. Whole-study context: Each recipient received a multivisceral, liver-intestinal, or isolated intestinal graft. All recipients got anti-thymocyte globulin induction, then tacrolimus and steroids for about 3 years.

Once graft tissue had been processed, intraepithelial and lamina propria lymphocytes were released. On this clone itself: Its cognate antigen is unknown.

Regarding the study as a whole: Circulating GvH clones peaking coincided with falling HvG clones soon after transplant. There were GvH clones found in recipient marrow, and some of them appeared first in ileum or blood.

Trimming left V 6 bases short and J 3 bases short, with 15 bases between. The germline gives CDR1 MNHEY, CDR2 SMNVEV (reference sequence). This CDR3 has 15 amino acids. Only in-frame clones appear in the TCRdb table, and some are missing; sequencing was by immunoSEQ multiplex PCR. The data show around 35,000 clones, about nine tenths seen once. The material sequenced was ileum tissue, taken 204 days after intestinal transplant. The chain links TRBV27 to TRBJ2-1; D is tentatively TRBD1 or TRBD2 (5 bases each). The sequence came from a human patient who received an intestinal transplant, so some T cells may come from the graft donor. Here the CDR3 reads CASRGVGELYNEQFF. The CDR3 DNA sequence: TGTGCCAGCAGGGGGGTGGGAGAACTCTACAATGAGCAGTTCTTC.